Following are 21 T cell receptor beta chains from one sample sequenced in a study of blood T cell repertoires in COVID-19. This table comes from immunoSEQ multiplex PCR, and its TCRdb copy is limited to in-frame clones, with some not included. The sample includes 110,000 to 150,000 clones, around 88% of them seen just once. Specimen: peripheral blood. The receptors stem from a woman aged 55-69 years with acute or convalescent COVID-19.

V and J are TRBV30 and TRBJ2-7; 7 bases are a match to TRBD2. The CDR3 covers 11 residues. CDR1 is GTSNPN and CDR2 is SVGIG in the germline V gene (reference sequence). Trimming removed 1 base from V and 6 bases from J; junction bases left unmatched: 0. The CDR3, as DNA: TGTGCCTGGAGTGGGGGGGGCGAGCAGTACTTC. Translation: CAWSGGGEQYF. The whole variable domain, remainder taken from reference TRBV30 and TRBJ2-7, is SQTIHQWPATLVQPVGSPLSLECTVEGTSNPNLYWYRQAAGRGLQLLFYSVGIGQISSEVPQNLSASRPQDRQFILSSKKLLLSDSGFYLCAWSGGGEQYFGPGTRLTVT.

This chain joins TRBV7-9 and TRBJ1-1; D might be TRBD1 (5 bases). Per germline, CDR1 SEHNR and CDR2 FQNEAQ (reference sequence). Trimming pared 0 bases from V and 4 bases from J, leaving 9 bases between. The CDR3 runs 14 residues. The CDR3: CASSLALGGTEAFF. The DNA of the CDR3 is TGTGCCAGCAGCTTAGCGTTGGGGGGCACTGAAGCTTTCTTT.

The genes are TRBV7-2 and TRBJ2-7, with 7 positions matching TRBD2. This CDR3 has 14 residues. CDR1 and CDR2 from the germline V gene are SGHTA and FQGNSA. With 5 bases clipped from V and 3 bases from J, the junction kept 7 bases outside the gene matches. The CDR3 here is CASSPPGLRYEQYF. The CDR3 DNA follows: TGTGCCAGCAGCCCCCCGGGACTACGCTACGAGCAGTACTTC.

Only a few counts were recorded for this clone. J is TRBJ1-3 and V is TRBV5-5, with 9 bases matching TRBD1. The CDR3 has 18 residues. Germline loops: CDR1 SGHKS, CDR2 YYEKEE (reference sequence). V lost 1 base to trimming and J lost 6 bases; unmatched junction nucleotides: 14. The CDR3: CASSLRPNTGGAENTIYF. The CDR3 DNA sequence: TGTGCCAGCAGCTTGCGGCCGAATACAGGGGGCGCAGAAAACACCATATATTTT.

The chain couples TRBV7-3 to TRBJ1-6; the D gene is possibly TRBD1 (5 bases). The CDR3 totals 13 residues. Trimming shortened V by 4 bases and J by 7 bases, and 8 bases separated the two germline ends. Germline loops: CDR1 SGHTA, CDR2 FQGTGA. CDR3 coding DNA: TGTGCCAGCAGCTCTTACAGGAATTCACCCCTCCACTTT. As protein: CASSSYRNSPLHF.

The chain has TRBV6-2 or TRBV6-3 and TRBJ2-1, with D unclear. The length of the CDR3 is 12 residues. Germline V gene sequence: CDR1 MNHEY, CDR2 SVGEGT. The germline V and J ends were trimmed by 0 bases and 7 bases, with 4 bases remaining between them. The CDR3 here is CASSYSGNEQFF. The CDR3 DNA reads TGTGCCAGCAGTTACTCCGGGAATGAGCAGTTCTTC.

J is TRBJ1-3 and V is TRBV9; possibly TRBD1 for D (6 bases). The CDR3 contains 17 residues. Germline V gene data show CDR1 as SGDLS and CDR2 as YYNGEE. Trimming left V 0 bases short and J 4 bases short, with 17 bases between. The CDR3: CASSVDQGQRLGNTIYF. Here the CDR3 DNA reads TGTGCCAGCAGCGTAGATCAGGGGCAAAGGTTAGGAAACACCATATATTTT.

This chain links TRBV7-3 with TRBJ2-2; 10 nucleotides line up with TRBD2. The germline V gene encodes CDR1 SGHTA and CDR2 FQGTGA. This CDR3 has 15 residues. With V trimmed by 0 bases and J by 9 bases, 4 bases remained unmatched. CDR3 amino acids: CASSLTSGGFRELFF. The CDR3 nucleotides read TGTGCCAGCAGCTTAACTAGCGGGGGGTTCCGGGAGCTGTTTTTT.

The V and J genes are TRBV21-1 and TRBJ2-1; the table's TRBD2 call for D was not verified on the DNA. TRBV21-1 is an annotated pseudogene. This CDR3 comprises 11 residues. CDR3: CASSKTSRGLF. The CDR3 nucleotides read TGTGCCAGCAGCAAAACTTCTCGAGGGCTCTTC.

The gene calls are TRBV4-2 and TRBJ2-1; TRBD1 matches 10 bases. CDR1 is LGHNA and CDR2 is YNFKEQ in the germline V gene. The ends lost 0 bases at V and 8 bases at J; junction bases unmatched: 7. The CDR3 consists of 16 residues. CDR3 coding DNA: TGTGCCAGCAGCCAAGAGGGGGACAGGGGCGTCGATGAGCAGTTCTTC. Translation gives CASSQEGDRGVDEQFF.

This chain joins TRBV4-1 and TRBJ1-4, with 9 positions matching TRBD1. This CDR3 comprises 15 residues. The trim removed 4 bases at V and 1 base at J, leaving 1 base unmatched. Per germline, CDR1 MGHRA and CDR2 YSYEKL. The CDR3 bases are TGCGCCAGCAGCCCGGACAGGGGAACTAATGAAAAACTGTTTTTT. This encodes CASSPDRGTNEKLFF.

V usage is TRBV7-2 and J usage is TRBJ1-2; 11 nucleotides match TRBD1. CDR3 size: 13 residues. Germline loops: CDR1 SGHTA, CDR2 FQGNSA. V dropped 3 bases and J dropped 7; count of bases not matched to a gene: 1. The CDR3 loop is CASSFGTGGGYTF. CDR3 DNA sequence: TGTGCCAGCAGCTTCGGGACAGGGGGTGGCTACACCTTC. Looking up the rest from reference TRBV7-2 and TRBJ1-2 gives the full variable domain: GAGVSQSPSNKVTEKGKDVELRCDPISGHTALYWYRQSLGQGLEFLIYFQGNSAPDKSGLPSDRFSAERTGGSVSTLTIQRTQQEDSAVYLCASSFGTGGGYTFGSGTRLTVV.

This clone was recorded a few times. This chain uses TRBV11-2 with TRBJ2-2; no firm D call. CDR1 and CDR2 from the germline V gene are SGHAT and FQNNGV. The V and J ends lost 0 bases and 7 bases respectively, with 6 bases between them. The CDR3 is 13 residues long. CDR3 in amino acids: CASSLDQIGELFF. The CDR3 DNA sequence: TGTGCCAGCAGCTTAGATCAAATCGGGGAGCTGTTTTTT.

The V gene is TRBV28, the J gene TRBJ2-7; maybe TRBD1 (6 bases). CDR1 MDHEN and CDR2 SYDVKM come from the germline V gene. This CDR3 has 16 residues. Trimming pared 5 bases from V and 3 bases from J, leaving 20 bases between. In DNA, the CDR3 is TGTGCCAGCAGTGGGCGGCGGGCAGGGGTTATCTACGAGCAGTACTTC. Protein: CASSGRRAGVIYEQYF. Drawing the rest from reference TRBV28 and TRBJ2-7, the complete variable domain is DVKVTQSSRYLVKRTGEKVFLECVQDMDHENMFWYRQDPGLGLRLIYFSYDVKMKEKGDIPEGYSVSREKKERFSLILESASTNQTSMYLCASSGRRAGVIYEQYFGPGTRLTVT.

This chain links TRBV7-2 with TRBJ1-3, with 8 bases lining up with TRBD1. Trimming took 1 base from V and 1 from J; bases not matched to a gene: 6. Germline CDR1 is SGHTA and CDR2 is FQGNSA. This CDR3 is built from 17 residues. This chain's CDR3 is CASSLGSRQGSGNTIYF. The CDR3 nucleotides are TGTGCCAGCAGCTTAGGTTCCCGACAGGGGTCTGGAAACACCATATATTTT.

The chain combines TRBV5-5 with TRBJ2-7, with 10 positions matching TRBD1. Unmatched junction bases numbered 10, after V lost 4 bases and J lost 6 bases. The germline gives CDR1 SGHKS, CDR2 YYEKEE (reference sequence). CDR3 size: 15 residues. The CDR3 region is CASSVRTGGVSEQYF. The CDR3 DNA follows: TGTGCCAGCAGCGTGAGGACAGGGGGTGTTTCCGAGCAGTACTTC.

In this sample, this clone turned up a few times. The chain carries TRBV28 and TRBJ1-2; D remains unclear. Trimming cost V 3 bases and J 3 bases, with 20 bases left between them. Germline CDR1 reads MDHEN; CDR2 reads SYDVKM. This CDR3 spans 17 amino acids. As DNA, the CDR3 is TGTGCCAGCAGTTTTATCGGAATCGGGTCGGAGGACTATGGCTACACCTTC. It encodes CASSFIGIGSEDYGYTF.

The V gene is TRBV6-6, the J gene TRBJ1-3; possible D gene TRBD1, 6 bases. The CDR3 is made up of 16 amino acids. V was trimmed by 2 bases and J by 0 bases, leaving 11 bases between them. The germline CDR1 and CDR2 sequences are MNHNY and SVGAGI (reference sequence). CDR3 residues: CASSYTEQGSGNTIYF. In DNA, the CDR3 is TGTGCCAGCAGTTACACCGAACAGGGCTCTGGAAACACCATATATTTT.

This clone was seen a single time. The V call is TRBV10-3, the J call TRBJ1-1; D is uncertain. Trimming cost V 3 bases and J 3 bases, with 14 bases left between them. This CDR3 spans 15 amino acids. Germline values: CDR1 ENHRY, CDR2 SYGVKD. DNA for the CDR3: TGTGCCATCAGTGATAGCACGAGGAGAGACACTGAAGCTTTCTTT. This codes for CAISDSTRRDTEAFF.

V and J are TRBV19 and TRBJ1-5; TRBD1 might be the D (5 bases). The length of the CDR3 is 14 residues. From germline, CDR1 is LNHDA and CDR2 SQIVND (reference sequence). Trimming cost V 6 bases and J 2 bases, with 11 bases left between them. The CDR3 loop reads CASRDGRGNQPQHF. In DNA form, the CDR3 reads TGTGCCAGTAGGGATGGCAGGGGCAATCAGCCCCAGCATTTT.

This clone has just one count. This rearrangement joins TRBV6-2 or TRBV6-3 to TRBJ2-1; 11 positions match TRBD2. This CDR3 is built from 16 residues. With V trimmed by 4 bases and J by 6 bases, 8 bases remained unmatched. Germline V gives CDR1 MNHEY, CDR2 SVGEGT. The CDR3 protein is CASSSRGSGGVNEQFF. In DNA form, the CDR3 reads TGTGCCAGCAGTTCCCGGGGTAGCGGGGGGGTCAATGAGCAGTTCTTC.